These T cell receptor beta chains were read from a single sample in a study of graft-versus-host responses after intestinal transplantation. No antigen is known for these receptors. Some clones are missing from TCRdb's copy, which holds only in-frame ones; the method was immunoSEQ multiplex PCR. The repertoire holds some 93,000 clones, with around 90% as singletons. This specimen consisted of unstimulated CD8+ T cells sorted from spleen or lymph node cells, obtained before intestinal transplant. The receptors here all came from a human donor who received an intestinal transplant. CDR3s include the opening cysteine and the closing phenylalanine or tryptophan. A D gene is named only where the DNA matches it firmly. Size values are once, few and many counts, or a class for expanded clones, and some rows have none.

CDR3 protein: CASSLKNTEAFF
CDR3 DNA: TGTGCCAGCAGCTTAAAGAACACTGAAGCTTTCTTT
CDR3 length: 12
D gene: NA
clone size: NA
V gene: TRBV6-6
J gene: TRBJ1-1

CDR3 protein: CASSLSLTGFYNEQFF
CDR3 DNA: TGTGCCAGCAGTTTATCGTTGACAGGGTTCTACAATGAGCAGTTCTTC
CDR3 length: 16
D gene: TRBD1
clone size: NA
V gene: TRBV27
J gene: TRBJ2-1

CDR3 protein: CASSPPGEGQGASYTF
CDR3 DNA: TGTGCCAGCAGTCCTCCTGGAGAGGGACAGGGGGCAAGCTACACCTTC
CDR3 length: 16
D gene: TRBD1
clone size: few
V gene: TRBV28
J gene: TRBJ1-2

CDR3 protein: CASSLYRGLGPGELFF
CDR3 DNA: TGTGCCAGCAGCTTATACAGGGGTCTGGGACCCGGGGAGCTGTTTTTT
CDR3 length: 16
D gene: TRBD1
clone size: NA
V gene: TRBV7-9
J gene: TRBJ2-2

CDR3 protein: CASSLATDRNEKLFF
CDR3 DNA: TGTGCCAGCAGCTTAGCGACGGACAGGAATGAAAAACTGTTTTTT
CDR3 length: 15
D gene: TRBD1
clone size: NA
V gene: TRBV7-9
J gene: TRBJ1-4

CDR3 protein: CASSLNGGKGNQPQHF
CDR3 DNA: TGTGCCAGCAGTTTAAACGGGGGGAAGGGTAATCAGCCCCAGCATTTT
CDR3 length: 16
D gene: NA
clone size: NA
V gene: TRBV27
J gene: TRBJ1-5

CDR3 protein: CASSLRRGQGTEAFF
CDR3 DNA: TGTGCCAGCAGTTTAAGGCGGGGGCAGGGCACTGAAGCTTTCTTT
CDR3 length: 15
D gene: NA
clone size: NA
V gene: TRBV28
J gene: TRBJ1-1

CDR3 protein: CASSGDIYNEQFF
CDR3 DNA: TGCGCCAGCAGTGGGGACATCTACAATGAGCAGTTCTTC
CDR3 length: 13
D gene: NA
clone size: NA
V gene: TRBV10-2
J gene: TRBJ2-1

CDR3 protein: CASDPGGDTQYF
CDR3 DNA: TGTGCCAGCGATCCCGGGGGAGATACGCAGTATTTT
CDR3 length: 12
D gene: NA
clone size: NA
V gene: TRBV28
J gene: TRBJ2-3

CDR3 protein: CASSPGQGWRAGANVLTF
CDR3 DNA: TGTGCCAGCAGCCCGGGACAGGGGTGGAGGGCTGGGGCCAACGTCCTGACTTTC
CDR3 length: 18
D gene: TRBD1
clone size: NA
V gene: TRBV25-1
J gene: TRBJ2-6

CDR3 protein: CASSQVAENTEAFF
CDR3 DNA: TGCGCCAGCAGCCAAGTCGCGGAGAACACTGAAGCTTTCTTT
CDR3 length: 14
D gene: NA
clone size: NA
V gene: TRBV4-1
J gene: TRBJ1-1

CDR3 protein: CASSYSGLAGDYEQYF
CDR3 DNA: TGTGCCAGCAGTTACTCGGGACTAGCGGGAGACTACGAGCAGTACTTC
CDR3 length: 16
D gene: TRBD2
clone size: NA
V gene: TRBV6-5
J gene: TRBJ2-7

CDR3 protein: CAWTRAGNQETQYF
CDR3 DNA: TGTGCCTGGACGAGAGCGGGGAACCAAGAGACCCAGTACTTC
CDR3 length: 14
D gene: TRBD2
clone size: NA
V gene: TRBV30
J gene: TRBJ2-5

CDR3 protein: CASRSQGEAFF
CDR3 DNA: TGTGCCAGCAGGTCACAGGGGGAAGCTTTCTTT
CDR3 length: 11
D gene: TRBD1
clone size: NA
V gene: TRBV7-9
J gene: TRBJ1-1

CDR3 protein: CAWSAGGGYTEAFF
CDR3 DNA: TGTGCCTGGAGTGCGGGGGGAGGGTACACTGAAGCTTTCTTT
CDR3 length: 14
D gene: NA
clone size: NA
V gene: TRBV30
J gene: TRBJ1-1

CDR3 protein: CASSSRDREYEQYF
CDR3 DNA: TGTGCCAGCAGTTCCCGGGACAGGGAGTACGAGCAGTACTTC
CDR3 length: 14
D gene: TRBD1
clone size: once
V gene: TRBV27
J gene: TRBJ2-7

CDR3 protein: CASSLIGQADGYTF
CDR3 DNA: TGTGCCAGCAGCTTAATCGGACAGGCTGATGGCTACACCTTC
CDR3 length: 14
D gene: TRBD1
clone size: NA
V gene: TRBV7-8
J gene: TRBJ1-2

CDR3 protein: CASSLSGLGQPQHF
CDR3 DNA: TGTGCCAGCAGCTTAAGCGGCCTGGGTCAGCCCCAGCATTTT
CDR3 length: 14
D gene: NA
clone size: once
V gene: TRBV7-9
J gene: TRBJ1-5

CDR3 protein: CASSISTSGGNEQFF
CDR3 DNA: TGTGCCAGCAGCATCTCGACTAGCGGGGGAAATGAGCAGTTCTTC
CDR3 length: 15
D gene: TRBD2
clone size: NA
V gene: TRBV9
J gene: TRBJ2-1

CDR3 protein: CSPDREQPHEKLFF
CDR3 DNA: TGCAGCCCCGACAGGGAACAACCCCATGAAAAACTGTTTTTT
CDR3 length: 14
D gene: TRBD1
clone size: NA
V gene: TRBV29-1
J gene: TRBJ1-4

CDR3 protein: CASSLRLAGGDNEQFF
CDR3 DNA: TGTGCCAGCAGCCTCCGGTTGGCGGGAGGGGACAATGAGCAGTTCTTC
CDR3 length: 16
D gene: TRBD2
clone size: NA
V gene: TRBV9
J gene: TRBJ2-1

CDR3 protein: CASSFIEQPQHF
CDR3 DNA: TGTGCCAGCAGCTTCATTGAGCAGCCCCAGCATTTT
CDR3 length: 12
D gene: NA
clone size: NA
V gene: TRBV7-9
J gene: TRBJ1-5

CDR3 protein: CASSFQDRGNTEAFF
CDR3 DNA: TGTGCCAGCAGTTTCCAGGACAGGGGGAACACTGAAGCTTTCTTT
CDR3 length: 15
D gene: TRBD1
clone size: once
V gene: TRBV6-5
J gene: TRBJ1-1

CDR3 protein: CASKLYGGQGRETQYF
CDR3 DNA: TGTGCCAGCAAACTTTACGGGGGACAGGGTCGCGAGACCCAGTACTTC
CDR3 length: 16
D gene: TRBD1
clone size: once
V gene: TRBV6-6
J gene: TRBJ2-5

CDR3 protein: CASSYTEQGNYGYTF
CDR3 DNA: TGTGCCAGCAGTTACACGGAACAGGGGAACTATGGCTACACCTTC
CDR3 length: 15
D gene: TRBD1
clone size: NA
V gene: TRBV6-5
J gene: TRBJ1-2

CDR3 protein: CATSFRTSPVEQYF
CDR3 DNA: TGTGCCACCAGCTTCCGGACTAGCCCCGTCGAGCAGTACTTC
CDR3 length: 14
D gene: TRBD2
clone size: NA
V gene: TRBV15
J gene: TRBJ2-7

CDR3 protein: CASSGDRVPEKLFF
CDR3 DNA: TGTGCCTCAAGTGGGGACAGGGTCCCCGAAAAACTGTTTTTT
CDR3 length: 14
D gene: TRBD1
clone size: NA
V gene: TRBV19
J gene: TRBJ1-4

CDR3 protein: CASSFFPYTSYEQYF
CDR3 DNA: TGTGCCAGCAGCTTTTTCCCATACACCTCCTACGAGCAGTACTTC
CDR3 length: 15
D gene: NA
clone size: few
V gene: TRBV5-6
J gene: TRBJ2-7

CDR3 protein: CASSLGDSSYEQYF
CDR3 DNA: TGCGCCAGCAGCTTGGGCGACAGCTCCTACGAGCAGTACTTC
CDR3 length: 14
D gene: NA
clone size: once
V gene: TRBV5-1
J gene: TRBJ2-7

CDR3 protein: CASSQVITYEQYF
CDR3 DNA: TGCGCCAGCAGCCAAGTTATAACCTACGAGCAGTACTTC
CDR3 length: 13
D gene: NA
clone size: NA
V gene: TRBV4-1
J gene: TRBJ2-7

CDR3 protein: CASSSGTRRGDIQYF
CDR3 DNA: TGTGCCAGCAGTTCCGGGACTAGGAGGGGTGACATTCAGTACTTC
CDR3 length: 15
D gene: TRBD2
clone size: NA
V gene: TRBV27
J gene: TRBJ2-4

CDR3 protein: CASSKEKSLNEKLFF
CDR3 DNA: TGTGCCAGCAGCAAAGAGAAGAGCCTCAATGAAAAACTGTTTTTT
CDR3 length: 15
D gene: NA
clone size: NA
V gene: TRBV21-1
J gene: TRBJ1-4

CDR3 protein: CASSLWTADTQYF
CDR3 DNA: TGCGCCAGCAGCTTGTGGACAGCAGATACGCAGTATTTT
CDR3 length: 13
D gene: NA
clone size: once
V gene: TRBV5-1
J gene: TRBJ2-3

CDR3 protein: CASSTLGGADGYTF
CDR3 DNA: TGTGCCAGTAGTACCCTAGGAGGGGCGGATGGCTACACCTTC
CDR3 length: 14
D gene: NA
clone size: NA
V gene: TRBV19
J gene: TRBJ1-2

CDR3 protein: CASSMGGDGYTF
CDR3 DNA: TGTGCCAGTAGTATGGGAGGGGACGGCTACACCTTC
CDR3 length: 12
D gene: NA
clone size: NA
V gene: TRBV19
J gene: TRBJ1-2

CDR3 protein: CASSLEVIGSDTEAFF
CDR3 DNA: TGTGCCAGCAGCTTAGAGGTAATCGGGTCGGACACTGAAGCTTTCTTT
CDR3 length: 16
D gene: NA
clone size: NA
V gene: TRBV11-2
J gene: TRBJ1-1

CDR3 protein: CASSGGRGISYEQYF
CDR3 DNA: TGTGCCAGCAGCGGCGGCAGGGGCATTTCTTACGAGCAGTACTTC
CDR3 length: 15
D gene: NA
clone size: NA
V gene: TRBV7-8
J gene: TRBJ2-7

CDR3 protein: CAWSVEKNYGKLFF
CDR3 DNA: TGTGCCTGGAGTGTAGAGAAGAATTACGGAAAACTGTTTTTT
CDR3 length: 14
D gene: NA
clone size: NA
V gene: TRBV30
J gene: TRBJ1-4

CDR3 protein: CASSESRTGEQFF
CDR3 DNA: TGTGCCAGCAGTGAAAGTCGGACGGGGGAGCAGTTCTTC
CDR3 length: 13
D gene: NA
clone size: NA
V gene: TRBV6-1
J gene: TRBJ2-1

CDR3 protein: CAWNGGSYLGEQYF
CDR3 DNA: TGTGCCTGGAATGGGGGCTCCTACCTGGGTGAGCAGTACTTC
CDR3 length: 14
D gene: NA
clone size: NA
V gene: TRBV30
J gene: TRBJ2-7

CDR3 protein: CASSSQVGANVLTF
CDR3 DNA: TGTGCCAGCAGCTCACAGGTCGGGGCCAACGTCCTGACTTTC
CDR3 length: 14
D gene: NA
clone size: NA
V gene: TRBV9
J gene: TRBJ2-6

CDR3 protein: CAISESSGGQETQYF
CDR3 DNA: TGTGCCATCAGTGAGTCTAGCGGGGGCCAAGAGACCCAGTACTTC
CDR3 length: 15
D gene: TRBD2
clone size: NA
V gene: TRBV10-3
J gene: TRBJ2-5

CDR3 protein: CASSQGGDSGGSYYNEQFF
CDR3 DNA: TGCGCCAGCAGCCAAGGGGGGGATAGCGGGGGGTCCTATTACAATGAGCAGTTCTTC
CDR3 length: 19
D gene: TRBD2
clone size: few
V gene: TRBV4-3
J gene: TRBJ2-1

CDR3 protein: CASSQGDRGAYEQYF
CDR3 DNA: TGCGCCAGCAGCCAGGGGGACAGGGGGGCCTACGAGCAGTACTTC
CDR3 length: 15
D gene: TRBD1
clone size: NA
V gene: TRBV4-1
J gene: TRBJ2-7

CDR3 protein: CASSTHRRGTEAFF
CDR3 DNA: TGTGCCAGCAGTACCCACAGAAGGGGCACTGAAGCTTTCTTT
CDR3 length: 14
D gene: NA
clone size: NA
V gene: TRBV28
J gene: TRBJ1-1

CDR3 protein: CASSSVDGVPQETQYF
CDR3 DNA: TGTGCCAGCAGCTCGGTCGATGGAGTACCCCAAGAGACCCAGTACTTC
CDR3 length: 16
D gene: NA
clone size: NA
V gene: TRBV7-8
J gene: TRBJ2-5

CDR3 protein: CASSVGAGANEQFF
CDR3 DNA: TGTGCCAGCAGTGTTGGAGCGGGAGCCAATGAGCAGTTCTTC
CDR3 length: 14
D gene: TRBD2
clone size: NA
V gene: TRBV25-1
J gene: TRBJ2-1

CDR3 protein: CASSQKTGGEQYF
CDR3 DNA: TGCGCCAGCAGCCAAAAGACAGGGGGAGAGCAGTACTTC
CDR3 length: 13
D gene: TRBD1
clone size: NA
V gene: TRBV4-1
J gene: TRBJ2-7

CDR3 protein: CASSHGQGANTEAFF
CDR3 DNA: TGTGCCAGCAGCCATGGACAGGGGGCGAACACTGAAGCTTTCTTT
CDR3 length: 15
D gene: TRBD1
clone size: NA
V gene: TRBV4-2
J gene: TRBJ1-1

CDR3 protein: CASSQVQGATYEQYF
CDR3 DNA: TGCGCCAGCAGCCAGGTCCAGGGGGCTACCTACGAGCAGTACTTC
CDR3 length: 15
D gene: TRBD1
clone size: NA
V gene: TRBV4-1
J gene: TRBJ2-7

CDR3 protein: CASSQVDGGSYNEQFF
CDR3 DNA: TGCGCCAGCAGCCAAGTAGACGGGGGGAGTTACAATGAGCAGTTCTTC
CDR3 length: 16
D gene: TRBD2
clone size: once
V gene: TRBV4-1
J gene: TRBJ2-1

CDR3 protein: CASSEPGVGYTF
CDR3 DNA: TGTGCCAGCAGTGAACCAGGGGTTGGCTACACCTTC
CDR3 length: 12
D gene: NA
clone size: NA
V gene: TRBV6-5
J gene: TRBJ1-2

CDR3 protein: CASSTVAGANTGELFF
CDR3 DNA: TGCGCCAGCAGCACTGTAGCGGGAGCGAACACCGGGGAGCTGTTTTTT
CDR3 length: 16
D gene: TRBD2
clone size: NA
V gene: TRBV4-1
J gene: TRBJ2-2

CDR3 protein: CASSEGDYVRDTYAGNTIYF
CDR3 DNA: TGTGCCAGCAGTGAAGGGGACTACGTAAGAGACACATATGCTGGAAACACCATATATTTT
CDR3 length: 20
D gene: NA
clone size: NA
V gene: TRBV2
J gene: TRBJ1-3

CDR3 protein: CASSWGLAGSVPTPNNEQFF
CDR3 DNA: TGCGCCAGCAGCTGGGGACTAGCGGGATCGGTCCCCACGCCCAACAATGAGCAGTTCTTC
CDR3 length: 20
D gene: TRBD2
clone size: NA
V gene: TRBV5-1
J gene: TRBJ2-1

CDR3 protein: CASSVTGDYGYTF
CDR3 DNA: TGTGCCAGCAGCGTAACAGGGGACTATGGCTACACCTTC
CDR3 length: 13
D gene: TRBD1
clone size: NA
V gene: TRBV7-8
J gene: TRBJ1-2

CDR3 protein: CASSYGAGQDYGYTF
CDR3 DNA: TGTGCCAGCAGTTACGGGGCGGGACAGGACTATGGCTACACCTTC
CDR3 length: 15
D gene: TRBD1
clone size: NA
V gene: TRBV6-6
J gene: TRBJ1-2

CDR3 protein: CASSLGANEQFF
CDR3 DNA: TGTGCCAGCAGCTTAGGGGCAAATGAGCAGTTCTTC
CDR3 length: 12
D gene: NA
clone size: NA
V gene: TRBV7-9
J gene: TRBJ2-1

CDR3 protein: CASSISGGANYGYTF
CDR3 DNA: TGTGCCAGTAGTATTTCGGGGGGCGCGAACTATGGCTACACCTTC
CDR3 length: 15
D gene: NA
clone size: NA
V gene: TRBV19
J gene: TRBJ1-2

CDR3 protein: CASRGIAASPSEQYF
CDR3 DNA: TGTGCCAGCAGGGGCATAGCGGCCTCCCCCTCCGAGCAGTACTTC
CDR3 length: 15
D gene: NA
clone size: NA
V gene: TRBV28
J gene: TRBJ2-7